The present TCR beta chain was sequenced within a study of CD8+CD57+ T cells in acquired aplastic anemia. Study overall: Sorted cells (CD4+ and CD8+) yielded DNA amounts that averaged approximately 3.2 ug.

This clonotype came up a few times. Its cognate antigen is unknown. Patients included in sequencing had previously demonstrated CD8+CD57+ cell expansion by flow cytometry. Germline-derived CDR1 and CDR2 are SNHLY and FYNNEI. The V end lost 5 bases, the J end lost 1 base, and 8 bases lay between the germline ends. This CDR3 is built from 13 residues. TCR beta VDJ combinations and CDR3 sequences were profiled from genomic DNA. One entry per CDR3 protein, called by TCRdb with MiXCR from the reads. The table records 310,000 or so distinct CDR3 sequences, under 65% of them present only once. General study findings and limits: Patients and controls turned out to have 25 to 30 CD8+ CDR3 sequences in common.

The chain employs TRBV2 and TRBJ1-1; D is unresolved. The material sequenced was sorted CD4+, CD8+, or CD8+CD57+ T cells (not recorded which) from PBMCs. The sequence was collected from a human donor with aplastic anemia. CDR3 in DNA: TGTGCCAGCAGTAACCATAGGAACACTGAAGCTTTCTTT. The encoded protein is CASSNHRNTEAFF.